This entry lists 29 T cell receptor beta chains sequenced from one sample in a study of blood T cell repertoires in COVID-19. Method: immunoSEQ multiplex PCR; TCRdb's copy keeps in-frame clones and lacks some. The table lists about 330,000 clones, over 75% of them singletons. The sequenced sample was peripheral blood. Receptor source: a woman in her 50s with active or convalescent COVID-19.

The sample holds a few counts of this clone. CDR3 protein: CASSRGGGYGYTF. DNA for the CDR3: TGTGCCAGTAGTCGCGGAGGGGGCTACGGCTACACCTTC. The chain employs TRBV19 and TRBJ1-2; TRBD1 agrees at 7 bases. Per germline, CDR1 LNHDA and CDR2 SQIVND (reference sequence). The CDR3 extends over 13 amino acids. With 5 bases clipped from V and 8 bases from J, the junction kept 8 bases outside the gene matches.

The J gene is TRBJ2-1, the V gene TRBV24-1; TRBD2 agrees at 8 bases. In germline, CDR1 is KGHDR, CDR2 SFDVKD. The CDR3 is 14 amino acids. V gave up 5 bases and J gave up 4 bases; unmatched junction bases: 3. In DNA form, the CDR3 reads TGTGCCACCAGTGGTGTAGCGGGGTACAATGAGCAGTTCTTC. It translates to CATSGVAGYNEQFF.

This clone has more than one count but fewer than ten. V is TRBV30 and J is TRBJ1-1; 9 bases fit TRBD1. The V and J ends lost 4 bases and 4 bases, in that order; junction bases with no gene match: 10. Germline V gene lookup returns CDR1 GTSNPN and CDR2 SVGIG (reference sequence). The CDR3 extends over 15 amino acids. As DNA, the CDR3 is TGTGCCTGGACCCAACTGGGACAGGGAGTCACTGAAGCTTTCTTT. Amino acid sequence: CAWTQLGQGVTEAFF.

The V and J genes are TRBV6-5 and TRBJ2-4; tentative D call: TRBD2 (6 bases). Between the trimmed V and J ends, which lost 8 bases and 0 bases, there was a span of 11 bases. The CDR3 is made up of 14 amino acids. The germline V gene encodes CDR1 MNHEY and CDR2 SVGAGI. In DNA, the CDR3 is TGTGCCAGCTCTAGCGTTTTAGCCAAAAACATTCAGTACTTC. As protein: CASSSVLAKNIQYF.

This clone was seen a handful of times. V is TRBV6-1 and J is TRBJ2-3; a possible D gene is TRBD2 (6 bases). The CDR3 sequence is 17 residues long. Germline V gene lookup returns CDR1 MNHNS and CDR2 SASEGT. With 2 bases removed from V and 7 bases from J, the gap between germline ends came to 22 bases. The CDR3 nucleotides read TGTGCCAGCAGTGAACTTCGCGGGGTTAACGGGAGATATACGCAGTATTTT. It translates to CASSELRGVNGRYTQYF.

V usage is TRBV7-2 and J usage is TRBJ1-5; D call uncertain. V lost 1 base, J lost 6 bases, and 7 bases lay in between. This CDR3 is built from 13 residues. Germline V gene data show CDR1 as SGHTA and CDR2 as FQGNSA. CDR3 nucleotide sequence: TGTGCCAGCAGCTTAGATGTCGTTCAGCCCCAGCATTTT. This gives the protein CASSLDVVQPQHF.

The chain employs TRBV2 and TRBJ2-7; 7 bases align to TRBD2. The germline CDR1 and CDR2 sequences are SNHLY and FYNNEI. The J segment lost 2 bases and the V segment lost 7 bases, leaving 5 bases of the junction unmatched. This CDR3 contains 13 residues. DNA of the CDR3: TGTGCCAGCATCGGCGGGGGAACCTACGAGCAGTACTTC. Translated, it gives CASIGGGTYEQYF.

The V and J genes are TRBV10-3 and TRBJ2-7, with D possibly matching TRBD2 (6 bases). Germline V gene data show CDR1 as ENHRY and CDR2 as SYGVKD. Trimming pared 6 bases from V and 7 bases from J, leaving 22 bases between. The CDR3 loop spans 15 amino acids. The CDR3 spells CAIRGRETQGEEQYF. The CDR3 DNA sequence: TGTGCCATCAGGGGCCGGGAGACCCAAGGGGAGGAGCAGTACTTC.

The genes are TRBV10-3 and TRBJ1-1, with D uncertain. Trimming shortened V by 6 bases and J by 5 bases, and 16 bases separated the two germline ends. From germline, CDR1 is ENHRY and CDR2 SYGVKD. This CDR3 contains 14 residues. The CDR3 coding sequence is TGTGCCATCAGGGCATTCGGAGTGAGGACTGAAGCTTTCTTT. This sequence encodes CAIRAFGVRTEAFF.

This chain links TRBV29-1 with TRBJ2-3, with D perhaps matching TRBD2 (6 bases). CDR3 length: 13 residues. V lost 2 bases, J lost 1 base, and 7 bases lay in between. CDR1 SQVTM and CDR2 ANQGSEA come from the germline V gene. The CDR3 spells CSVEPGGTDTQYF. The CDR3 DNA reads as TGCAGCGTTGAACCGGGGGGCACAGATACGCAGTATTTT.

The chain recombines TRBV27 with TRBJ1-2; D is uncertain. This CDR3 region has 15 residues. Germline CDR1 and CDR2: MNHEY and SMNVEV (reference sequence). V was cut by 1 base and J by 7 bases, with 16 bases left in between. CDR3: CASSLLGSPGGGYTF. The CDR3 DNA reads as TGTGCCAGCAGTTTATTGGGCAGTCCTGGAGGTGGCTACACCTTC.

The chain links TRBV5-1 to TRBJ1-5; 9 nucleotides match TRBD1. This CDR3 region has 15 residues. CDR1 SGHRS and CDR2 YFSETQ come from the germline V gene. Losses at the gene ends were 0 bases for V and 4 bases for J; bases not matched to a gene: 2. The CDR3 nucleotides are TGCGCCAGCAGCTTGGATGGACAGGGGAATCAGCCCCAGCATTTT. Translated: CASSLDGQGNQPQHF.

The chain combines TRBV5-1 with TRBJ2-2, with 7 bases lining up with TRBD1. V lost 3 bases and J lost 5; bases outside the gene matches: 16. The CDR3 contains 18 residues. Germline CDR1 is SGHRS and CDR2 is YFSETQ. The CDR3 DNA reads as TGCGCCAGCAGCTCGCCCCTTACAGGGGTCCGTGTGACCGGGGAGCTGTTTTTT. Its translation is CASSSPLTGVRVTGELFF.

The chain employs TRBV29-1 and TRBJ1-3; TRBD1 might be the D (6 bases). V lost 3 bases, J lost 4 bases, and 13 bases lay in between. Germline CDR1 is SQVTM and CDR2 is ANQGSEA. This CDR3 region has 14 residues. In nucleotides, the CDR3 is TGCAGCGTTGAGAGCCAGGGGAGAGGAAACACCATATATTTT. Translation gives CSVESQGRGNTIYF.

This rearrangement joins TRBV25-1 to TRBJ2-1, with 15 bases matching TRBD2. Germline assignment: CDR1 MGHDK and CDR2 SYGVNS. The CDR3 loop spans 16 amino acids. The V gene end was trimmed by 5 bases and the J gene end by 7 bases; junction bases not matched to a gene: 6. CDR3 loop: CASSLSGTSGRNEQFF. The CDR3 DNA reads TGTGCCAGCAGTTTGTCTGGGACTAGCGGGAGGAATGAGCAGTTCTTC. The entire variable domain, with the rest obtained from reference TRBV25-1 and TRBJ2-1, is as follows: EADIYQTPRYLVIGTGKKITLECSQTMGHDKMYWYQQDPGMELHLIHYSYGVNSTEKGDLSSESTVSRIRTEHFPLTLESARPSHTSQYLCASSLSGTSGRNEQFFGPGTRLTVL.

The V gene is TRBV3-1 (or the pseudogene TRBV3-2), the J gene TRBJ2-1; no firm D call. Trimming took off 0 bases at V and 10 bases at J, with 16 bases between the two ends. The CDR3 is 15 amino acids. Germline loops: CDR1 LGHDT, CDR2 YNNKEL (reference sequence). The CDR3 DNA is TGTGCCAGCAGCCAAGATTTCCCACTTCTAGGCGAGCAGTTCTTC. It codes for CASSQDFPLLGEQFF.

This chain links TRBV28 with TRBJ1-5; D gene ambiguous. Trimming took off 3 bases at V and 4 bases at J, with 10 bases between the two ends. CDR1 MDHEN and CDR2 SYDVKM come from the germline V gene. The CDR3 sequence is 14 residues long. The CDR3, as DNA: TGTGCCAGCAGTTTCCATAGAGGGAATCAGCCCCAGCATTTT. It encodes CASSFHRGNQPQHF. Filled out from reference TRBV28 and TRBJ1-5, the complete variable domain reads DVKVTQSSRYLVKRTGEKVFLECVQDMDHENMFWYRQDPGLGLRLIYFSYDVKMKEKGDIPEGYSVSREKKERFSLILESASTNQTSMYLCASSFHRGNQPQHFGDGTRLSIL.

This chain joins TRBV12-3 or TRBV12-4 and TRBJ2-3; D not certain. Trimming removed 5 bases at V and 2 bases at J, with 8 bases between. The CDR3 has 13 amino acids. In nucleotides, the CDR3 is TGTGCCAGCAGTCCCGACTTCACAGATACGCAGTATTTT. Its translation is CASSPDFTDTQYF.

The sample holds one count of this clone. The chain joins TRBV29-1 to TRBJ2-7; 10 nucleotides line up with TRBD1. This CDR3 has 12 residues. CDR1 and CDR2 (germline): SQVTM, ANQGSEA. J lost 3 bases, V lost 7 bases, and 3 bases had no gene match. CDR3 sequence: CSATGGFYEQYF. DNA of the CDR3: TGCAGCGCGACAGGGGGCTTCTACGAGCAGTACTTC.

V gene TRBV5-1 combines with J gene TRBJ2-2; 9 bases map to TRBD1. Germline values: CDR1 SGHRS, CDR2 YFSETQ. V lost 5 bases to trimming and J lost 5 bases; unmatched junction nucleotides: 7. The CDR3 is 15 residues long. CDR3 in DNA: TGCGCCAGCAGGGACGGGACAGGGTTTACCGGGGAGCTGTTTTTT. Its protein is CASRDGTGFTGELFF.

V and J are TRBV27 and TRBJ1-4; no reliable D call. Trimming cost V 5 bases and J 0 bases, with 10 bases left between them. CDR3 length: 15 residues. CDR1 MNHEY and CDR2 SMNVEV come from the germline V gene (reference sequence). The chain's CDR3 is CASSEGGTTNEKLFF. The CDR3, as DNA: TGTGCCAGCAGTGAGGGAGGAACAACTAATGAAAAACTGTTTTTT.

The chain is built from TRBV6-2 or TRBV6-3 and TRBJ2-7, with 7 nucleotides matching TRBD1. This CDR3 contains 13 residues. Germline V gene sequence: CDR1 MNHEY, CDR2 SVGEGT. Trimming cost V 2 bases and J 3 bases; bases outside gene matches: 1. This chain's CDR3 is CASSYGQVYEQYF. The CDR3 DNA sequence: TGTGCCAGCAGTTACGGACAGGTCTACGAGCAGTACTTC.

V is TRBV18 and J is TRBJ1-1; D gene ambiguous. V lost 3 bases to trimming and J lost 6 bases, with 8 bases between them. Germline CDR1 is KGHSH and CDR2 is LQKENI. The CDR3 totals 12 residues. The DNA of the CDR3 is TGTGCCAGCTCACCTCTAGGCCCTGAAGCTTTCTTT. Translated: CASSPLGPEAFF.

CDR3 nucleotide sequence: TGCGCCAGCAGCCAATCGGGAGGGGTTGACGGCTATGGCTACACCTTC. This translates into CASSQSGGVDGYGYTF. This chain joins TRBV5-1 and TRBJ1-2, with a tentative D call TRBD1 (5 bases). The CDR3 totals 16 residues. CDR1 is SGHRS, CDR2 YFSETQ, per germline. Trimming took off 4 bases at V and 4 bases at J, with 20 bases between the two ends.

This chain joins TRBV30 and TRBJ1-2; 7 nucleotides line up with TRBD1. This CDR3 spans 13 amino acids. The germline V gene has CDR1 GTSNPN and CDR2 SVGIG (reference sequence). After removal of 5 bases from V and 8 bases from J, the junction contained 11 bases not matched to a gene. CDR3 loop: CAWGRDRGSGYTF. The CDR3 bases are TGTGCCTGGGGCCGGGACAGAGGAAGCGGCTACACCTTC.

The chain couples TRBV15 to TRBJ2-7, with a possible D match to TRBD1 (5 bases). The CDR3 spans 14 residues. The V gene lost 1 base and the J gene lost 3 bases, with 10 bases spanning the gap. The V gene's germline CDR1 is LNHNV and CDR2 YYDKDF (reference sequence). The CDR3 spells CATSRGQGIYEQYF. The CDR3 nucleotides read TGTGCCACCAGCAGAGGGCAGGGAATCTACGAGCAGTACTTC.

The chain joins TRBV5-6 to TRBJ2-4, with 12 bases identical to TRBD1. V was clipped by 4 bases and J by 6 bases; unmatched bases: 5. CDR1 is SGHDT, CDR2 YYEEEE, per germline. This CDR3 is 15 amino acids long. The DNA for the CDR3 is TGTGCCAGCAGCCCCGGGACAGGGGGCGGAAACATTCAGTACTTC. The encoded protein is CASSPGTGGGNIQYF. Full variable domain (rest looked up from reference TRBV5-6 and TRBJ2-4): DAGVTQSPTHLIKTRGQQVTLRCSPKSGHDTVSWYQQALGQGPQFIFQYYEEEERQRGNFPDRFSGHQFPNYSSELNVNALLLGDSALYLCASSPGTGGGNIQYFGAGTRLSVL.

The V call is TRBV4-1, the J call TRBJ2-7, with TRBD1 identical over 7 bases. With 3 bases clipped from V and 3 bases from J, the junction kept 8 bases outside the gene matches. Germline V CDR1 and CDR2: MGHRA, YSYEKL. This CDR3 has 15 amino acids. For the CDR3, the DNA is TGCGCCAGCAGCCAGGTCCCGGGACAGTACTACGAGCAGTACTTC. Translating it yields CASSQVPGQYYEQYF.

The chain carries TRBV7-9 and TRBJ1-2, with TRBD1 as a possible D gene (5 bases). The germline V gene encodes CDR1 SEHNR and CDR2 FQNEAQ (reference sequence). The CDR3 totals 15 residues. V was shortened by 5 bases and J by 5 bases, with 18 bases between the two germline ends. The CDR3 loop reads CASSPLTATVYGYTF. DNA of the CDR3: TGTGCCAGCAGCCCTCTGACAGCAACAGTATATGGCTACACCTTC.